This passage covers 4 T cell receptor beta chains from one sample sequenced in a study of shared clonotypes between healthy human individuals (TCRdb year 2020). Library generation was performed with the immunoSEQ multiplex PCR assay. The clones in this table, taken by TCRdb from immuneACCESS, are in-frame only. Not every clone is retained; where verified, under half of the shortfall comes from an unresolved V gene, and the cause of the rest is unknown. The sample profile shows 1 million to 1.3 million clones; about four fifths of them were found once. Roughly 0.65% of the sample belongs to the ten largest clones. The material sequenced was memory CD4+ T cells from PBMCs. The sample's cell subset or site label, in plain terms: CD45RA-negative fraction. These receptors were collected from a man in his late teens or twenties in good health. Some clones in this sample may be carry-over from other donors' samples.

The chain recombines TRBV7-9 with TRBJ2-1, with 7 bases fitting TRBD2. V lost 0 bases, J lost 8 bases, and 16 bases stayed unmatched. The CDR3 is made up of 18 amino acids. Looked up from germline, CDR1 is SEHNR and CDR2 is FQNEAQ (reference sequence). The CDR3 DNA reads TGTGCCAGCAGCTTAGCGGAGGCTGCGGGAGCGAGGCGCGATGAGCAGTTCTTC. It is translated as CASSLAEAAGARRDEQFF.

This clone has just a few counts. The chain links TRBV29-1 to TRBJ1-1; D remains ambiguous. The CDR3 covers 11 residues. Germline CDR1 is SQVTM and CDR2 is ANQGSEA. Trimming removed 4 bases at V and 11 bases at J, with 14 bases between. The CDR3 DNA follows: TGCAGCGTTGCCTCTTCAATGGAGGCTTTCTTT. It yields the protein CSVASSMEAFF.

This clone was counted at least ten times. The chain has TRBV7-3 and TRBJ2-1; 10 bases are a match to TRBD1. V lost 4 bases and J lost 7; bases outside the gene matches: 10. The CDR3 length is 16 residues. Germline V gene data show CDR1 as SGHTA and CDR2 as FQGTGA. Written as DNA, the CDR3 is TGTGCCAGCAGCTCATCCGGAGGGACAGGGGTGAATGAGCAGTTCTTC. Translating gives CASSSSGGTGVNEQFF.

The chain employs TRBV28 and TRBJ2-3; a possible D gene is TRBD2 (6 bases). CDR1 is MDHEN, CDR2 SYDVKM, per germline. CDR3 length: 15 residues. Trimming stripped 1 base from V and 0 bases from J, with 8 bases between. The CDR3 sequence: CASSLSAGSTDTQYF. In DNA, the CDR3 is TGTGCCAGCAGTTTATCTGCGGGAAGCACAGATACGCAGTATTTT. Supplemented by reference TRBV28 and TRBJ2-3, the full variable domain reads DVKVTQSSRYLVKRTGEKVFLECVQDMDHENMFWYRQDPGLGLRLIYFSYDVKMKEKGDIPEGYSVSREKKERFSLILESASTNQTSMYLCASSLSAGSTDTQYFGPGTRLTVL.